This entry features one TCR beta chain sequence. Its recognized antigen is unknown. No clone much larger than this one lies a single base away; base qualities are absent. This entry is derived from a study of T-cell reconstitution after alpha-beta-depleted transplantation in children (dated by TCRdb to 2016 to 2017). Notes on the research overall: The study quantitatively tracked T-cell immune reconstitution after TCRalphabeta/CD19-depleted allogeneic hematopoietic cell transplantation in children using TCR repertoire profiling.

The treatment or condition label here, explained by the study, means: allogeneic hematopoietic cell transplantation with graft depleted of TCRalphabeta T cells and CD19 B cells. TCRalphabeta/CD19-depleted allogeneic hematopoietic cell grafts were given to the transplant recipients, all of whom were children. Counted from cysteine to phenylalanine, this CDR3 has 15 amino acids. The only DNA kept is the CDR3, 45 bases in frame from the first base. V gives up 4 bases and J gives up 0 bases, and the segment between their germline ends measures 13 bases. CDR1 MNHEY and CDR2 SMNVEV were looked up in the germline V gene (reference sequence). Receptors were amplified or captured by PCR. TCRdb lists the instrument as Illumina HiSeq 2500. TCR libraries were prepared with molecular barcoding, using unique molecular identifiers to normalize TCRbeta repertoire quantification. TCRdb cleaned the public reads at Q25 with fastp, built clones with MiXCR and kept in-frame beta chains. Rows merge per CDR3 protein into single entries with the most common DNA and genes. This sample holds fewer than 700,000 distinct CDR3 sequences; over 10% were observed only once. 2.2% of the sample lies in the top ten.

Here is what the overall study found, with its caveats: In some patients, high TCRbeta diversity at day 60 was attributed to recipient T cells and intrathymic progenitors that had survived conditioning. The frequencies of hyperexpanded clones fell over the following months, and after one year, T-cell counts and TCRbeta diversity were mostly attributed to newly produced T cells. Apparently early alphabetaT-cell count recovery about two months after transplant reportedly relied on only several hundred rapidly expanded clones derived from non-depleted graft cells.

The sequence came from a male patient aged 10 to 17 who had a stem cell transplant for acute myeloid leukemia, so the T cells may come from the graft donor. The chain was built from TRBV27 and TRBJ2-7, and the D gene may be TRBD2, 6 bases matching. The specimen comprised PBMCs, mostly from graft donor cells, sampled 360 days after TCRalphabeta/CD19-depleted stem cell transplant. The CDR3 is CASSYFRGNSYEQYF. The DNA reads TGTGCCAGCAGTTATTTTCGGGGGAACTCCTACGAGCAGTACTTC.